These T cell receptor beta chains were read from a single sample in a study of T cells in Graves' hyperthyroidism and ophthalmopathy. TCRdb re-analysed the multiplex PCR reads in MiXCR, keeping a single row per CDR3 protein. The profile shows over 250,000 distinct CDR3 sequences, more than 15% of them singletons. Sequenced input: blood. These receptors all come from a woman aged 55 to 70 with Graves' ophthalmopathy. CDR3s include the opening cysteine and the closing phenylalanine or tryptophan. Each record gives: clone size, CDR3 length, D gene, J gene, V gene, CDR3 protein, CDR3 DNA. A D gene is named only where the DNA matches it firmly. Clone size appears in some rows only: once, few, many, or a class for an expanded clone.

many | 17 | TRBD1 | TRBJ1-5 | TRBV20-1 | CSARRRTDRYSNQPQHF | TGCAGTGCTAGACGAAGGACGGACAGGTATAGCAATCAGCCCCAGCATTTT
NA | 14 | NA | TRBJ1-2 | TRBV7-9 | CASSLLMVPDGYTF | TGTGCCAGCAGCTTGCTTATGGTTCCCGATGGCTACACCTTC
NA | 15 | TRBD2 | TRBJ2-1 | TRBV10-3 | CAISLTSGDYNEQFF | TGTGCCATCAGTCTGACTAGCGGGGACTACAATGAGCAGTTCTTC
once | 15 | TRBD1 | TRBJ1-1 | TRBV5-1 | CASSLVGRGHTEAFF | TGCGCCAGCAGCTTGGTTGGCAGGGGGCACACTGAAGCTTTCTTT
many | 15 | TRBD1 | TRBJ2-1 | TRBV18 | CASSPTPGQHNEQFF | TGTGCCAGCTCACCCACACCGGGACAGCACAATGAGCAGTTCTTC
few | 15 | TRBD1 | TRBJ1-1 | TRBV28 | CASSLFGTGDTEAFF | TGTGCCAGCAGTTTATTTGGGACAGGGGATACTGAAGCTTTCTTT
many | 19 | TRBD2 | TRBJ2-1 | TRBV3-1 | CASSQDLLAGTSGRSEQFF | TGTGCCAGCAGCCAAGATCTTCTAGCGGGGACTAGCGGGAGATCGGAGCAGTTCTTC
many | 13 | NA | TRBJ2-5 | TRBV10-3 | CATKRGLQETQYF | TGTGCCACGAAAAGGGGACTCCAAGAGACCCAGTACTTC
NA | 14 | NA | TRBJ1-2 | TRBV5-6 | CASSLVGRIYGYTF | TGTGCCAGCAGCCTGGTGGGAAGGATCTATGGCTACACCTTC
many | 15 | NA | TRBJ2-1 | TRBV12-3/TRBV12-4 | CASSYFSRAYNEQFF | TGTGCCAGCAGTTACTTTAGCAGGGCCTACAATGAGCAGTTCTTC
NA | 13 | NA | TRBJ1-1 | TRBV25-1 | CASSERPGSEAFF | TGTGCCAGCAGTGAACGACCGGGGTCTGAAGCTTTCTTT
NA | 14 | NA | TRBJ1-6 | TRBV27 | CASSLVRSNSPLHF | TGTGCCAGCAGTTTAGTCAGGTCCAATTCACCCCTCCACTTT
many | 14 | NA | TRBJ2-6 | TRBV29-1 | CSYTRDSGANVLTF | TGCAGCTACACGCGGGACTCTGGGGCCAACGTCCTGACTTTC
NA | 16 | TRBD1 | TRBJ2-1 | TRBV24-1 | CATSDYGTGAYNEQFF | TGTGCCACCAGTGACTATGGGACAGGGGCCTACAATGAGCAGTTCTTC
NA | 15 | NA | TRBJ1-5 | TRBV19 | CASELGGRVHQPQHF | TGTGCCAGTGAACTTGGGGGCAGGGTACATCAGCCCCAGCATTTT
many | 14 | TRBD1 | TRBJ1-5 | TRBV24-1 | CATSDWTGDQPQHF | TGTGCCACCAGTGACTGGACAGGGGATCAGCCCCAGCATTTT
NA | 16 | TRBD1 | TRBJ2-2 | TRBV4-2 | CASSQEGGGRTGELFF | TGTGCCAGCAGCCAAGAAGGGGGCGGTCGTACCGGGGAGCTGTTTTTT
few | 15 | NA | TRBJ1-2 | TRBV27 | CASSRSGARGYGYTF | TGTGCCAGCAGTAGGTCCGGGGCGCGGGGCTATGGCTACACCTTC
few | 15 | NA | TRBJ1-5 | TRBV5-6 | CASSLTRYSNQPQHF | TGTGCCAGCAGCTTGACCCGATATAGCAATCAGCCCCAGCATTTT
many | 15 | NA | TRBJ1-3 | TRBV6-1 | CASSEWTPSGNTIYF | TGTGCCAGCAGTGAATGGACTCCTTCTGGAAACACCATATATTTT
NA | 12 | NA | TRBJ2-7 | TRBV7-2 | CASILQTYEQYF | TGTGCCAGCATCTTACAAACCTACGAGCAGTACTTC
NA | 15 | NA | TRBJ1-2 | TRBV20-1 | CSARDDRSKTYGYTF | TGCAGTGCTAGAGATGACAGGAGCAAAACCTATGGCTACACCTTC
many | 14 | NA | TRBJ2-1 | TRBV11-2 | CASSLERVNNEQFF | TGTGCCAGCAGCTTAGAGAGGGTAAACAATGAGCAGTTCTTC
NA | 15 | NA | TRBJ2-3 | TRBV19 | CASTPGTATGDTQYF | TGTGCCAGTACGCCCGGGACGGCCACCGGGGATACGCAGTATTTT
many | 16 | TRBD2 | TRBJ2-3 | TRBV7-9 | CASSLTSGRAGDTQYF | TGTGCCAGCAGCTTAACTAGCGGGAGGGCCGGAGATACGCAGTATTTT
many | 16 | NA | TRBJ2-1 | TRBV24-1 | CATSDKDGSLYNEQFF | TGTGCCACCAGTGACAAGGACGGATCCTTATACAATGAGCAGTTCTTC
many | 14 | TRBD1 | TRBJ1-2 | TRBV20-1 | CSARVSEGAIGYTF | TGCAGTGCTAGAGTGAGTGAGGGGGCGATTGGCTACACCTTC
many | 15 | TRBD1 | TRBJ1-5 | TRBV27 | CASSFRGDRDQPQHF | TGTGCCAGCAGTTTTAGAGGGGACAGGGATCAGCCCCAGCATTTT
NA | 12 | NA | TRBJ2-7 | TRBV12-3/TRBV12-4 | CAISETGYEQYF | TGTGCCATCAGTGAAACTGGGTACGAGCAGTACTTC
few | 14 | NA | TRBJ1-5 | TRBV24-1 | CATSEGGFNQPQHF | TGTGCCACCAGTGAAGGGGGATTTAATCAGCCCCAGCATTTT
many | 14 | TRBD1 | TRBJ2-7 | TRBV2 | CASTRTGGSYEQYF | TGTGCCAGCACTAGGACAGGGGGCTCCTACGAGCAGTACTTC
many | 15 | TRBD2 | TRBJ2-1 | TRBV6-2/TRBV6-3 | CASNDQLLAGGEQFF | TGTGCCAGCAACGACCAACTACTAGCGGGTGGTGAGCAGTTCTTC
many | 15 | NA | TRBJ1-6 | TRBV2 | CASSEIYSWDSPLHF | TGTGCCAGCAGTGAAATATACAGTTGGGATTCACCCCTCCACTTT
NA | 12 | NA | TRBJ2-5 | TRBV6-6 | CASSYTRETQYF | TGTGCCAGCAGTTACACTAGGGAGACCCAGTACTTC
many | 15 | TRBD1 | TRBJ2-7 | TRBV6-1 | CASRTYSAQGGEQYF | TGTGCCAGCAGGACTTACTCCGCACAGGGGGGCGAGCAGTACTTC
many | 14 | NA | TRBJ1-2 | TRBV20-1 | CSARGPLAGSHGTF | TGCAGTGCTAGAGGACCACTGGCGGGGAGCCACGGGACCTTC
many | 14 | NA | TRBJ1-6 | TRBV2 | CASSPGPHNSPLHF | TGTGCCAGCAGTCCGGGGCCACATAATTCACCCCTCCACTTT
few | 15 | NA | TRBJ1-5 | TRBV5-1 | CASSTTTGYGQPQHF | TGCGCCAGCAGCACGACCACGGGGTACGGTCAGCCCCAGCATTTT
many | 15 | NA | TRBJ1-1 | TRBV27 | CASSLSPVSNTEAFF | TGTGCCAGCAGTTTATCTCCGGTTTCGAACACTGAAGCTTTCTTT
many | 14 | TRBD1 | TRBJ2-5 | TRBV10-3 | CAISVSTGLETQYF | TGTGCCATCAGTGTCTCGACAGGGTTGGAGACCCAGTACTTC
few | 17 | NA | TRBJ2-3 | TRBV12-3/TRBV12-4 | CASSLARSSQFTDTQYF | TGTGCCAGCAGTTTAGCTCGGTCCTCTCAGTTCACAGATACGCAGTATTTT
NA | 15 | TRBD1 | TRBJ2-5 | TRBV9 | CASSVTTGGGETQYF | TGTGCCAGCAGCGTCACCACAGGGGGCGGAGAGACCCAGTACTTC
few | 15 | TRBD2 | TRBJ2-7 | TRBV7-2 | CASSSGGGGSYEQYF | TGTGCCAGCAGCTCGGGGGGCGGGGGGTCCTACGAGCAGTACTTC
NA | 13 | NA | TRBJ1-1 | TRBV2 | CASSEEVRAEAFF | TGTGCCAGCAGTGAGGAGGTTAGGGCTGAAGCTTTCTTT
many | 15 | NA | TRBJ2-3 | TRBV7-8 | CASSYRPTPTDTQYF | TGTGCCAGCAGCTATAGACCCACGCCCACAGATACGCAGTATTTT
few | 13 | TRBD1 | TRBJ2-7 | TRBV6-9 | CASSYSGQYEQYF | TGTGCCAGCAGTTATTCGGGACAGTACGAGCAGTACTTC
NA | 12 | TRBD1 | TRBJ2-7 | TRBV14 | CASSRQGPEQYF | TGTGCCAGCAGTCGACAGGGCCCCGAGCAGTACTTC
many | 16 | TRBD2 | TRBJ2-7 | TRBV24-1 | CATSDRTSGSSYEQYF | TGTGCCACCAGTGACCGAACTAGCGGGAGCTCCTACGAGCAGTACTTC
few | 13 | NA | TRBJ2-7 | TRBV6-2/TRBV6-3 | CASSLGLRDVRDF | TGTGCCAGCAGTCTGGGACTCCGGGACGTCAGGGACTTC
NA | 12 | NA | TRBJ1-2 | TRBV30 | CARAGENYGYTF | TGTGCCCGTGCGGGGGAAAACTATGGCTACACCTTC